The clone carrying this TCR beta chain was observed at least ten times. The antigen remains undetermined. With a much larger clone just one base away, this may be a read error. CDR3 length: 13 residues. CDR1 and CDR2 (germline): LGHDT, YNNKEL (reference sequence). This specimen comes from a study of metastatic and nonmetastatic thyroid tumors. Using MiXCR, TCRdb reanalyzed the PCR reads. The sample lists about 26,000 clones, about a quarter occurring once. Before thyroid surgery, none of the patients had received any treatment. General observations from the study: The reported finding was significantly higher TCR beta diversity in malignant thyroid tumors relative to benign nodules, in blood and tumor.

The sample taken for sequencing was blood. The receptor comes from a female donor with papillary thyroid cancer or a benign thyroid nodule (not recorded which). Some clones in this sample may be carry-over from other donors' samples. The chain recombines TRBV3-1 with TRBJ1-1; maybe TRBD1 (5 bases). The CDR3 coding sequence is TGTGCCAGCAACCAAGGTTGGTACAGGGAAGCTTTCTTT. Translating it yields CASNQGWYREAFF.